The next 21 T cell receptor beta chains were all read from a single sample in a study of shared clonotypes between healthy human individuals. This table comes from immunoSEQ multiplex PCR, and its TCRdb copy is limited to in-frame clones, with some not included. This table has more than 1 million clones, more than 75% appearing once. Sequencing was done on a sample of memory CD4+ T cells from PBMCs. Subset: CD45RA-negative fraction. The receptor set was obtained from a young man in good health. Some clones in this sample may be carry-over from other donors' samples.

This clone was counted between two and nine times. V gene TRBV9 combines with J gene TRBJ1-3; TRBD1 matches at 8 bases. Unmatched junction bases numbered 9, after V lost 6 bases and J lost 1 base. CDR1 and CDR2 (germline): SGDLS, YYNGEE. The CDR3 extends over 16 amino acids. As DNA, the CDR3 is TGTGCCAGCACCGAGGGACAGGAACCTTCTGGAAACACCATATATTTT. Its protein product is CASTEGQEPSGNTIYF.

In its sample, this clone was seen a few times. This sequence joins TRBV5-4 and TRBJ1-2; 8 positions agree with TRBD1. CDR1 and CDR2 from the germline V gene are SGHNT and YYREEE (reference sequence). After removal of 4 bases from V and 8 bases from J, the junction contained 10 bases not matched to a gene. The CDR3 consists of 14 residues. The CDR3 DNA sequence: TGTGCCAGCAGCCCCCTGGACAGGGCGGGAGGCTACACCTTC. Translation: CASSPLDRAGGYTF.

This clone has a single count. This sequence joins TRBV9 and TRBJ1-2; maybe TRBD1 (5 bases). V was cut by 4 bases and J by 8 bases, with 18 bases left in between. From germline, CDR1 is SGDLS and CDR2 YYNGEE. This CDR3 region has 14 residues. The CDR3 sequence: CASSRGGAGGGYTF. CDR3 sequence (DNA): TGTGCCAGCAGCCGGGGCGGGGCTGGTGGGGGCTACACCTTC.

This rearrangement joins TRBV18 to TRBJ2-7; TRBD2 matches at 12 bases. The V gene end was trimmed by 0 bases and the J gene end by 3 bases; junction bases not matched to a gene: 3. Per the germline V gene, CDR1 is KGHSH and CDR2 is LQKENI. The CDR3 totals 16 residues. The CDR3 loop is CASSPPTSGRVYEQYF. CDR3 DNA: TGTGCCAGCTCACCACCGACTAGCGGGAGAGTCTACGAGCAGTACTTC.

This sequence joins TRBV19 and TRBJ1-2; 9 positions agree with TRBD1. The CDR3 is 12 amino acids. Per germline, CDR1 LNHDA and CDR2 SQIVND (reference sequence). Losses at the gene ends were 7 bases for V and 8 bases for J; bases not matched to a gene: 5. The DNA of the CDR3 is TGTGCCAGTAACATGGACAGGGGCGGCTACACCTTC. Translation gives CASNMDRGGYTF.

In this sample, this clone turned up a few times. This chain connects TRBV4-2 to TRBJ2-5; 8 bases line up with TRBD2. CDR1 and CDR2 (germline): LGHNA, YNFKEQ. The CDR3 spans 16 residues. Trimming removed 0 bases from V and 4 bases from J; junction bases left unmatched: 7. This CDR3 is CASSQEPLAGGETQYF. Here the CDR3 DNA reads TGTGCCAGCAGCCAAGAGCCCTTGGCGGGAGGAGAGACCCAGTACTTC.

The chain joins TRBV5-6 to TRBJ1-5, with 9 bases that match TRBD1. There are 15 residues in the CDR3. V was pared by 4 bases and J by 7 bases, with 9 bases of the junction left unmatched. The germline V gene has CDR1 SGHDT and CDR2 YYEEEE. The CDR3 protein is CASSPSTGGGQPQHF. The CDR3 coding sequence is TGTGCCAGCAGCCCGTCGACAGGGGGAGGCCAGCCCCAGCATTTT.

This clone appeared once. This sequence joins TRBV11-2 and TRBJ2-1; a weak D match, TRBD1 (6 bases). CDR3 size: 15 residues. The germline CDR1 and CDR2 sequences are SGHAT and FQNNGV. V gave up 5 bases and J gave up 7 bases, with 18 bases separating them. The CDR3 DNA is TGTGCCAGCAGCCAACGGGTCCGAGGGGGAAATGAGCAGTTCTTC. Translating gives CASSQRVRGGNEQFF.

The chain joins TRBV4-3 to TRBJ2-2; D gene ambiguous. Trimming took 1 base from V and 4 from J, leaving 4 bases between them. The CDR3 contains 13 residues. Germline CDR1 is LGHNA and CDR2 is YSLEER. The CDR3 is CASSQVRTGELFF. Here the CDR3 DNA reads TGCGCCAGCAGCCAAGTCCGCACCGGGGAGCTGTTTTTT.

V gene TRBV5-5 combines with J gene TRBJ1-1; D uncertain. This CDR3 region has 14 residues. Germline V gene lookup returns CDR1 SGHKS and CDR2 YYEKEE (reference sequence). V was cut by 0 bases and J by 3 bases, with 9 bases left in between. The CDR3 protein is CASSLGASYTEAFF. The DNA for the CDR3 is TGTGCCAGCAGCTTGGGGGCGTCTTACACTGAAGCTTTCTTT.

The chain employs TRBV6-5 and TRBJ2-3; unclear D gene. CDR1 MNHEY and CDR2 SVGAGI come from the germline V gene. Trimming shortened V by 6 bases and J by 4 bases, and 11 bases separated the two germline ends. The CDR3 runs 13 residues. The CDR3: CASRPGIADTQYF. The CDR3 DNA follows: TGTGCCAGCAGGCCTGGGATAGCAGATACGCAGTATTTT.

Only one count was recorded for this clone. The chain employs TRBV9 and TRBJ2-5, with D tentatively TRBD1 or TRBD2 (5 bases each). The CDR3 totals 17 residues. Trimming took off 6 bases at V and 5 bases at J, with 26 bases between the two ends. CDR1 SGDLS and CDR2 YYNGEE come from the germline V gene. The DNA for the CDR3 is TGTGCCAGCACATTGACGGCCGGGCAGGGTGCGGGCGAGACCCAGTACTTC. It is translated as CASTLTAGQGAGETQYF.

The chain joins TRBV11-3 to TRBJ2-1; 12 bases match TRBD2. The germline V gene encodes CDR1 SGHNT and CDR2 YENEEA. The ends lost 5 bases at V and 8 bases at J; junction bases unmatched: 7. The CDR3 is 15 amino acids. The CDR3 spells CASSPTSGSLYEQFF. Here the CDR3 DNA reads TGTGCCAGCAGCCCGACTAGCGGGAGTTTGTATGAGCAGTTCTTC.

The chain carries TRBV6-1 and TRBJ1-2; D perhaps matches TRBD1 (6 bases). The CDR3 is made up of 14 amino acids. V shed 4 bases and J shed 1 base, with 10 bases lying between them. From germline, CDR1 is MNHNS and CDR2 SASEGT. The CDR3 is CASSVTDSNYGYTF. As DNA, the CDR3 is TGTGCCAGCAGTGTGACGGACAGTAACTATGGCTACACCTTC.

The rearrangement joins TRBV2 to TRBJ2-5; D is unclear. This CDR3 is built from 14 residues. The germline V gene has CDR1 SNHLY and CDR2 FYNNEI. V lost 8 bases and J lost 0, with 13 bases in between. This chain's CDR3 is CASYRTAYQETQYF. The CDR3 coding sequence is TGTGCCAGCTACCGGACGGCGTACCAAGAGACCCAGTACTTC. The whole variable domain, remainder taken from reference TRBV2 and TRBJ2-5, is EPEVTQTPSHQVTQMGQEVILRCVPISNHLYFYWYRQILGQKVEFLVSFYNNEISEKSEIFDDQFSVERPDGSNFTLKIRSTKLEDSAMYFCASYRTAYQETQYFGPGTRLLVL.

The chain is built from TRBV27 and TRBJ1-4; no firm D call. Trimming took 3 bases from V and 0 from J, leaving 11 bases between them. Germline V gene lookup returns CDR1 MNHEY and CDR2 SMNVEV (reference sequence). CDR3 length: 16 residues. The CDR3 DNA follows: TGTGCCAGCAGTTTGTTCGGATTTGCAACTAATGAAAAACTGTTTTTT. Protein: CASSLFGFATNEKLFF.

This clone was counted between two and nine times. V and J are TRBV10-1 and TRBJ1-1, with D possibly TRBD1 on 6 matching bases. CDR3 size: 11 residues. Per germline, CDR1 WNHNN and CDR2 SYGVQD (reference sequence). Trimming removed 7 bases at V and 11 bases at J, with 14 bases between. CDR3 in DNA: TGCGCCAGCATGAGTGGGGACATGGCTTTCTTT. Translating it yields CASMSGDMAFF.

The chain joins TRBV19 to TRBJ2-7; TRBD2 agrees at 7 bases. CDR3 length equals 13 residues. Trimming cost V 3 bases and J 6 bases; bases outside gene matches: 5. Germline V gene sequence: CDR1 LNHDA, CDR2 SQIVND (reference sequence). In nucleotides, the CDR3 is TGTGCCAGTAGTATGAGCGGGAATCTCGAGCAGTACTTC. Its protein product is CASSMSGNLEQYF.

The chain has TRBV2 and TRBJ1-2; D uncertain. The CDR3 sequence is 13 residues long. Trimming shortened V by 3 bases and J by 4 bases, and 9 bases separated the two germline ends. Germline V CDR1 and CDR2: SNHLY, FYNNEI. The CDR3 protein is CASSESQTYGYTF. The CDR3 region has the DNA TGTGCCAGCAGTGAGTCCCAGACCTATGGCTACACCTTC.

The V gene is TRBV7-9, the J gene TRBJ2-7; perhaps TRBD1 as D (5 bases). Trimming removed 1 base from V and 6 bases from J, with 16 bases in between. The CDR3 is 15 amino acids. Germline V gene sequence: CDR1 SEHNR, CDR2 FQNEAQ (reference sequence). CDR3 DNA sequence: TGTGCCAGCAGCTTAGTTTCTGGACAACGCAGCGAGCAGTACTTC. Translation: CASSLVSGQRSEQYF.

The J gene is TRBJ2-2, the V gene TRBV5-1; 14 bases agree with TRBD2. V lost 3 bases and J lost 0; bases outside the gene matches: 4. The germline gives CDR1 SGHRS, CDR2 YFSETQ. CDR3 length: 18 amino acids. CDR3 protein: CASSSGLAGGSNTGELFF. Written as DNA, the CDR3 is TGCGCCAGCAGCTCCGGACTAGCGGGAGGATCGAACACCGGGGAGCTGTTTTTT.